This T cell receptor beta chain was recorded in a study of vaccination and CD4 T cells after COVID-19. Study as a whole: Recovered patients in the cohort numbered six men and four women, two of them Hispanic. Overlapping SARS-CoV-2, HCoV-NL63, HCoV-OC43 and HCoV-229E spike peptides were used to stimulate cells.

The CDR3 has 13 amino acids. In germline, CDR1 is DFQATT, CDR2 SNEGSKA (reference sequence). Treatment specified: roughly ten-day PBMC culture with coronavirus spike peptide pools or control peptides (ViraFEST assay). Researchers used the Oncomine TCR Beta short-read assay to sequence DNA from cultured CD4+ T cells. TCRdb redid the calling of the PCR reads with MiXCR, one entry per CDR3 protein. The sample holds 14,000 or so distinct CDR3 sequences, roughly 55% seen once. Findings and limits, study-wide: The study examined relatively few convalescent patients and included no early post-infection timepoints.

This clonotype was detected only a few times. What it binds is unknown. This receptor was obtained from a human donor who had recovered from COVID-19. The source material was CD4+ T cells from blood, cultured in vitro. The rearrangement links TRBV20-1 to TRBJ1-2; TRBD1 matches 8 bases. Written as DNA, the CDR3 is TGCAGCGTGGAACTGACAGGGGTAGGTGGCTACACCTTC. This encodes CSVELTGVGGYTF.